Below, 3 T cell receptor beta chains from the same sample are listed, as sequenced in a study of shared clonotypes between healthy human individuals. Clones were read by immunoSEQ multiplex PCR, and TCRdb kept only the in-frame ones, dropping some. The sample carries some 2.3 million clones, 85% to 95% recorded once. Input material: naive CD4+ T cells from PBMCs. The subset denotes: CD45RA+ positively selected. All receptors derive from a man younger than 35 in good health. Some clones in this sample may be carry-over from other donors' samples.

The rearrangement joins TRBV7-9 to TRBJ2-1; TRBD1 agrees at 9 bases. CDR3 length: 14 amino acids. Germline CDR1 SEHNR, CDR2 FQNEAQ (reference sequence). V was pared by 6 bases and J by 4 bases, with 4 bases of the junction left unmatched. CDR3 sequence reads: CASRIGTGYNEQFF. The CDR3 coding sequence is TGTGCCAGCAGGATCGGGACAGGGTACAATGAGCAGTTCTTC.

The rearrangement joins TRBV4-1 to TRBJ2-3; TRBD2 matches 8 bases. The germline V gene has CDR1 MGHRA and CDR2 YSYEKL. The CDR3 has 16 residues. V shed 0 bases, J shed 2 bases, and the junction held 4 bases outside the gene matches. In DNA, the CDR3 is TGCGCCAGCAGCCAAGAAGCACTAGCGGACACAGATACGCAGTATTTT. Translation: CASSQEALADTDTQYF.

The chain has TRBV9 and TRBJ1-1; D is unresolved. Trimming pared 3 bases from V and 5 bases from J, leaving 14 bases between. Germline loops: CDR1 SGDLS, CDR2 YYNGEE. CDR3 length: 14 residues. CDR3 nucleotides: TGTGCCAGCAGCGGGCGGGTGGGCGCGACTGAAGCTTTCTTT. Protein sequence: CASSGRVGATEAFF. The whole variable domain, remainder taken from reference TRBV9 and TRBJ1-1, is DSGVTQTPKHLITATGQRVTLRCSPRSGDLSVYWYQQSLDQGLQFLIQYYNGEERAKGNILERFSAQQFPDLHSELNLSSLELGDSALYFCASSGRVGATEAFFGQGTRLTVV.